The 21 T cell receptor beta chains reported below all come from one sample, sequenced in a study of T cells in Graves' hyperthyroidism and ophthalmopathy. Amplified regions were TCR beta CDR3 sequences from RNA transcripts. The HTBI primer set was used in a first-round RT-PCR of the TCR CDR3. TCRdb passed the multiplex PCR reads through MiXCR, listing each CDR3 protein once. The repertoire holds hundreds of thousands of distinct CDR3 sequences, with over 11% as singletons. Sequencing was done on a sample of blood. These receptors originate from a woman aged 25-40 years with Graves' hyperthyroidism that later progressed to Graves' ophthalmopathy.

This chain connects TRBV30 to TRBJ2-4, with unresolved D. This CDR3 contains 16 residues. With 0 bases removed from V and 0 bases from J, the gap between germline ends came to 12 bases. CDR1 is GTSNPN, CDR2 SVGIG, per germline (reference sequence). The CDR3 sequence: CAWSVRQLLAKNIQYF. The CDR3 region has the DNA TGTGCCTGGAGTGTAAGGCAGCTTCTAGCCAAAAACATTCAGTACTTC.

This clonotype has ten or more counts. The V call is TRBV7-9, the J call TRBJ2-5; 8 nucleotides line up with TRBD1. The CDR3 consists of 15 residues. Germline assignment: CDR1 SEHNR and CDR2 FQNEAQ (reference sequence). The V and J ends lost 3 bases and 1 base, in that order; junction bases with no gene match: 4. CDR3 nucleotides: TGTGCCAGCAGCTTCCCTCAGGGGGCCCAAGAGACCCAGTACTTC. Its translation is CASSFPQGAQETQYF.

The table lists this clonotype with many counts. The chain employs TRBV12-3 or TRBV12-4 and TRBJ1-1; D perhaps matches TRBD1 (5 bases). This CDR3 contains 13 residues. Trimming stripped 5 bases from V and 5 bases from J, with 12 bases between. The CDR3 DNA sequence: TGTGCCAGCAGTAGAATGGGGGTGACTGAAGCTTTCTTT. Its protein is CASSRMGVTEAFF.

The chain uses TRBV18 and TRBJ2-7; the match to TRBD1 covers 7 bases. The CDR3 covers 14 residues. Germline V gives CDR1 KGHSH, CDR2 LQKENI. Trimming took 5 bases from V and 2 from J; bases not matched to a gene: 6. The CDR3 is CASSTRDRPYEQYF. In DNA, the CDR3 is TGTGCCAGCTCAACTAGGGACAGACCCTACGAGCAGTACTTC.

Only a few counts were recorded for this clonotype. The genes are TRBV28 and TRBJ2-2, with TRBD1 matching over 10 bases. Germline lookup yields CDR1 MDHEN and CDR2 SYDVKM. The CDR3 runs to 15 residues. V was clipped by 5 bases and J by 4 bases; unmatched bases: 4. The DNA of the CDR3 is TGTGCCAGCAGTGGCCGGGACAGGGGCACCGGGGAGCTGTTTTTT. It is translated as CASSGRDRGTGELFF.

The chain recombines TRBV29-1 with TRBJ1-5, with no clear D. The germline V and J ends were trimmed by 4 bases and 5 bases, with 6 bases remaining between them. The CDR3 is 11 amino acids. Germline CDR1 SQVTM, CDR2 ANQGSEA. DNA for the CDR3: TGCAGCGTTGGCGGAGATCAGCCCCAGCATTTT. It codes for CSVGGDQPQHF.

This clonotype has at least ten counts. The gene calls are TRBV6-5 and TRBJ1-1; perhaps TRBD1 as D (6 bases). The CDR3 runs to 14 residues. Deletions cut 0 bases from V and 8 bases from J, with 13 bases between. CDR1 is MNHEY, CDR2 SVGAGI, per germline. CDR3 amino acids: CASSYSGGQGEAFF. The CDR3 nucleotides are TGTGCCAGCAGTTACTCTGGAGGGCAGGGGGAAGCTTTCTTT.

In this sample, this clonotype turned up many times. CDR3 residues: CASSLAEQYF. In nucleotides, the CDR3 is TGTGCCAGCAGCTTGGCAGAGCAGTACTTC. The chain joins TRBV11-1 to TRBJ2-7; D call uncertain. Germline CDR1 is SGHAT and CDR2 is FQDESV (reference sequence). Trimming left V 3 bases short and J 7 bases short, with 4 bases between. CDR3 length: 10 amino acids.

This clonotype was seen a handful of times. The chain combines TRBV20-1 with TRBJ2-1; TRBD1 or TRBD2 may be the D gene (5 bases each). The CDR3 is 14 amino acids. V dropped 5 bases and J dropped 0 bases, with 11 bases sitting between them. The V gene's germline CDR1 is DFQATT and CDR2 SNEGSKA (reference sequence). The DNA for the CDR3 is TGCAGTGCTCCGGGACGCGGCTCCTACAATGAGCAGTTCTTC. It specifies CSAPGRGSYNEQFF.

This clonotype occurred many times. The chain couples TRBV7-9 to TRBJ1-1, with no clear D. The CDR3 loop spans 12 amino acids. From germline, CDR1 is SEHNR and CDR2 FQNEAQ (reference sequence). The V gene lost 1 base and the J gene lost 7 bases, with 7 bases spanning the gap. CDR3 protein: CASSLDRIEAFF. The CDR3 DNA reads as TGTGCCAGCAGCTTAGACCGCATTGAAGCTTTCTTT.

This clonotype was observed at least ten times. The chain joins TRBV2 to TRBJ2-7, with D possibly matching TRBD2 (5 bases). V was shortened by 6 bases and J by 5 bases, with 23 bases between the two germline ends. CDR1 and CDR2 from the germline V gene are SNHLY and FYNNEI. There are 16 residues in the CDR3. In DNA form, the CDR3 reads TGTGCCAGCAGCCAGCTAGTGGGAGAAGGGAACCACGAGCAGTACTTC. Residues: CASSQLVGEGNHEQYF.

This clonotype was recorded many times. The chain couples TRBV7-3 to TRBJ2-5, with 9 nucleotides matching TRBD1. The CDR3 extends over 13 amino acids. Germline V lookup: CDR1 SGHTA, CDR2 FQGTGA. V shed 6 bases and J 5 bases; nucleotides not matched to a gene: 4. DNA of the CDR3: TGTGCCAGCAGTCCCGGACAGGGGGAGACCCAGTACTTC. Protein: CASSPGQGETQYF. Full variable domain (rest looked up from reference TRBV7-3 and TRBJ2-5): GAGVSQTPSNKVTEKGKYVELRCDPISGHTALYWYRQSLGQGPEFLIYFQGTGAADDSGLPNDRFFAVRPEGSVSTLKIQRTERGDSAVYLCASSPGQGETQYFGPGTRLLVL.

The gene calls are TRBV5-4 and TRBJ1-4, with TRBD1 matching 7 bases. The germline V gene has CDR1 SGHNT and CDR2 YYREEE (reference sequence). The J segment lost 6 bases and the V segment lost 3 bases, leaving 8 bases of the junction unmatched. The CDR3 length is 15 residues. CDR3 sequence (DNA): TGTGCCAGCAGCTCAAAAACAGGGGCGGATGAAAAACTGTTTTTT. Amino acid sequence: CASSSKTGADEKLFF.

This clonotype was seen a few times. The V call is TRBV19, the J call TRBJ2-7; 9 bases agree with TRBD1. CDR3 length equals 13 residues. The V segment lost 3 bases and the J segment 7 bases; nucleotides outside the gene matches: 4. The germline CDR1 and CDR2 sequences are LNHDA and SQIVND (reference sequence). The CDR3 DNA is TGTGCCAGTAGTATGGCCGGGACAGGGGAGCAGTACTTC. Its translation is CASSMAGTGEQYF.

Turning to this clonotype: A clone one base away is much larger, so this may be a read error. V and J are TRBV6-1 and TRBJ2-1; 11 bases are shared with TRBD2. Trimming at V came to 6 bases and at J to 6 bases, leaving 10 bases not matched to a gene. This CDR3 is built from 16 residues. Germline CDR1 reads MNHNS; CDR2 reads SASEGT. CDR3 coding DNA: TGTGCCAGCAGGCCGGGACTAGCGGCCGCCTGCAATGAGCAGTTCTTC. This translates into CASRPGLAAACNEQFF.

This clonotype was counted many times. The genes are TRBV15 and TRBJ2-7, with TRBD2 matching 13 bases. V was pared by 7 bases and J by 6 bases, with 12 bases of the junction left unmatched. The CDR3 consists of 16 residues. Germline V gene sequence: CDR1 LNHNV, CDR2 YYDKDF (reference sequence). CDR3 loop: CATTSRLAGGSGEQYF. CDR3 nucleotides: TGTGCCACCACCTCCCGACTAGCGGGAGGATCAGGCGAGCAGTACTTC. The full variable domain, rest sourced from reference TRBV15 and TRBJ2-7, is DAMVIQNPRYQVTQFGKPVTLSCSQTLNHNVMYWYQQKSSQAPKLLFHYYDKDFNNEADTPDNFQSRRPNTSFCFLDIRSPGLGDTAMYLCATTSRLAGGSGEQYFGPGTRLTVT.

This chain joins TRBV12-3 or TRBV12-4 and TRBJ2-1; D is undetermined. V gave up 5 bases and J gave up 4 bases, with 9 bases separating them. The CDR3 loop spans 13 amino acids. The CDR3 DNA reads TGTGCCAGCAGTCTTGAGGAGTACAATGAGCAGTTCTTC. It is translated as CASSLEEYNEQFF.

This clonotype appeared many times. The chain recombines TRBV24-1 with TRBJ2-2, with 8 positions matching TRBD1. J gave up 1 base and V 4 bases, and 10 bases lay outside the gene matches. The CDR3 covers 18 residues. CDR1 KGHDR and CDR2 SFDVKD come from the germline V gene. CDR3 nucleotide sequence: TGTGCCACCAGTGACCAGTATTGGGACAGGATGAACACCGGGGAGCTGTTTTTT. Translated, it gives CATSDQYWDRMNTGELFF.

This chain connects TRBV7-9 to TRBJ2-6; no clear D gene. Germline values: CDR1 SEHNR, CDR2 FQNEAQ (reference sequence). CDR3 length equals 15 residues. Trimming shortened V by 1 base and J by 4 bases, and 8 bases separated the two germline ends. The CDR3 protein is CASSLVGQGANVLTF. As DNA, the CDR3 is TGTGCCAGCAGCTTAGTAGGTCAGGGGGCCAACGTCCTGACTTTC.

The CDR3 bases are TGTGCCAGCAGTTCTAGAGGCGCCTCCTACGAGCAGTACTTC. Amino acid sequence: CASSSRGASYEQYF. The V gene is TRBV6-2 or TRBV6-3, the J gene TRBJ2-7; D is unresolved. The CDR3 length is 14 residues. V was trimmed by 4 bases and J by 0 bases, leaving 10 bases between them. From germline, CDR1 is MNHEY and CDR2 SVGEGT.

This clonotype has at least ten counts. This sequence joins TRBV27 and TRBJ1-4; D remains unclear. V was cut by 1 base and J by 1 base, with 1 base left in between. The CDR3 has 13 amino acids. Per germline, CDR1 MNHEY and CDR2 SMNVEV (reference sequence). Here the CDR3 DNA reads TGTGCCAGCAGTTTATTAACTAATGAAAAACTGTTTTTT. Translating it yields CASSLLTNEKLFF.